A single T cell receptor (beta chain) is shown here with its context. Its antigen remains unidentified. The data are from a study of cytomegalovirus exposure and HLA in healthy donors. The donors were part of the 120-subject validation cohort, which stood apart from the roughly 670-subject first cohort. Germline CDR1 SEHNR, CDR2 FQNEAQ (reference sequence). The length of the CDR3 is 14 residues. Trimming took 2 bases from V and 2 from J; bases not matched to a gene: 3. Whole-study results and caveats: It was found in a later analysis that first-cohort TCR clusters tended to co-occur in the 90 to 150 validation repertoires. Some TCR beta chains (around 180 of them) were listed as cytomegalovirus-associated. In vitro assays verified that a few CMV-associated chains recognized CMV antigens specifically.

The data were produced by immunoSEQ multiplex PCR, yet TCRdb's version contains in-frame clones alone and is incomplete. The sample has about 74,000 clones; nearly 95% are singletons. Sample: PBMCs. The sequence was collected from a man aged 18 to 30 in good health and CMV-seropositive. V gene TRBV7-9 combines with J gene TRBJ2-7; the match to TRBD2 covers 7 bases. The CDR3 is CASSLSGGAYEQYF. The DNA for the CDR3 is TGTGCCAGCAGCTTAAGTGGGGGGGCCTACGAGCAGTACTTC.